Each of the 7 T cell receptor beta chains below was sequenced from the same sample in a study of PD-L1 blockade in urothelial cancer. Time point: pretreatment peripheral blood. Some clones are missing from TCRdb's copy, which holds only in-frame ones; the method was immunoSEQ multiplex PCR. Of 70,000 to 75,000 clones in the sample, 85% to 90% were seen once. The input for sequencing was PBMCs, taken around atezolizumab (anti-PD-L1) treatment. The receptors come from a man between 65 and 85 years old with urothelial cancer.

The chain employs TRBV6-6 and TRBJ1-1; the D gene is possibly TRBD1 (5 bases). V was clipped by 0 bases and J by 1 base, with 6 bases between them. This CDR3 comprises 14 residues. Germline loops: CDR1 MNHNY, CDR2 SVGAGI (reference sequence). The CDR3 loop reads CASSYSGGNTEAFF. The CDR3 DNA follows: TGTGCCAGCAGTTACTCCGGGGGGAACACTGAAGCTTTCTTT.

The rearrangement joins TRBV5-1 to TRBJ2-7, with D possibly TRBD1 on 5 matching bases. V dropped 1 base and J dropped 3 bases, with 20 bases sitting between them. Germline V gene lookup returns CDR1 SGHRS and CDR2 YFSETQ. The CDR3 consists of 17 residues. CDR3 DNA sequence: TGCGCCAGCAGCTTGAATACTGGCAGGGTTTCGAACTACGAGCAGTACTTC. Translating it yields CASSLNTGRVSNYEQYF.

This chain links TRBV11-2 with TRBJ2-1; 9 bases map to TRBD1. The CDR3 loop spans 16 amino acids. V lost 1 base, J lost 8 bases, and 9 bases stayed unmatched. The V gene's germline CDR1 is SGHAT and CDR2 FQNNGV. The CDR3 DNA reads TGTGCCAGCAGCTTAGGAGGACAGGGGATATTAGATGAGCAGTTCTTC. Translating gives CASSLGGQGILDEQFF.

This clone was detected once. V and J are TRBV19 and TRBJ2-2; no clear D. V lost 4 bases and J lost 7, with 16 bases in between. This CDR3 contains 15 residues. Germline V gene data show CDR1 as LNHDA and CDR2 as SQIVND (reference sequence). CDR3 protein: CASSTSSRPSGELFF. The CDR3 nucleotides read TGTGCCAGTAGTACCTCTAGTCGCCCCAGCGGGGAGCTGTTTTTT.

This chain connects TRBV6-1 to TRBJ2-1; 9 nucleotides line up with TRBD2. CDR1 is MNHNS, CDR2 SASEGT, per germline. V was clipped by 3 bases and J by 8 bases; unmatched bases: 8. The CDR3 has 15 amino acids. The CDR3 nucleotides are TGTGCCAGCAGTGAGTTAGCGGGAGTATCTGATGAGCAGTTCTTC. Protein: CASSELAGVSDEQFF.

There are a few counts of this clone. The genes are TRBV12-5 and TRBJ2-2; TRBD1 might be the D (6 bases). The V end lost 5 bases, the J end lost 4 bases, and 14 bases lay between the germline ends. The CDR3 length is 15 residues. The germline V gene has CDR1 LGHNT and CDR2 FRNRAP. Here the CDR3 reads CASGLDGTITGELFF. The CDR3 DNA sequence: TGTGCTAGTGGTCTGGACGGGACAATCACCGGGGAGCTGTTTTTT.

The chain employs TRBV6-6 and TRBJ2-1; a possible D gene is TRBD1 (6 bases). In germline, CDR1 is MNHNY, CDR2 SVGAGI (reference sequence). CDR3 length: 9 amino acids. V was pared by 8 bases and J by 10 bases, with 6 bases between. In nucleotides, the CDR3 is TGTGCCAGCGGGACAGAGCAGTTCTTC. This gives the protein CASGTEQFF.